The sequence of this T cell receptor (beta chain) was determined in a study of early T cells in non-severe SARS-CoV-2 infection. Study details: Investigators sequenced bulk RNA drawn from unsorted whole blood, and chains remained unpaired.

Study findings and constraints: Anti-spike CD8 specificities were favored by VDJdb matching, whose results missed private and CD4 specificities.

As part of library construction, unique molecular identifiers were attached to individual cDNA molecules. TCRdb reprocessed the 5' RACE reads via MiXCR and lists one record per CDR3 protein. The sample comprises 80,000 or so distinct CDR3 sequences, around an eighth of which are singletons, and roughly 3% rests with the top ten. There are many counts of this clonotype. No antigen is known for it. Germline V lookup: CDR1 ENHRY, CDR2 SYGVKD. This CDR3 is built from 14 residues. The V and J ends lost 7 bases and 0 bases respectively, with 9 bases between them. Sequencing was carried out using whole blood. This rearrangement joins TRBV10-3 to TRBJ2-2; D is undetermined. The receptor was isolated from an adult who was a healthcare worker with PCR-confirmed SARS-CoV-2 infection or an uninfected control (not recorded which). The DNA of the CDR3 is TGTGCCATCACAACCGACCCGAACACCGGGGAGCTGTTTTTT. Residues: CAITTDPNTGELFF.